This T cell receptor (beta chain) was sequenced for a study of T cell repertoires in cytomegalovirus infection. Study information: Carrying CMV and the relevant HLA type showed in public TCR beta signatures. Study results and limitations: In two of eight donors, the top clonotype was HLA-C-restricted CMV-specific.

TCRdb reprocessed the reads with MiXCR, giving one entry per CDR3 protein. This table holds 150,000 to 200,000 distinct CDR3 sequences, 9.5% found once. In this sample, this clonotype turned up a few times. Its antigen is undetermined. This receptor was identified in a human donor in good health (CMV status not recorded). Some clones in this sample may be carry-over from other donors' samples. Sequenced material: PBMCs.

In DNA, the CDR3 is TGTGCCAGCAGTTCCCCTCACAGGGGTCACTATGGCTACACCTTC. It yields the protein CASSSPHRGHYGYTF. The chain couples TRBV27 to TRBJ1-2; the match to TRBD1 covers 7 bases. This CDR3 spans 15 amino acids. After removal of 4 bases from V and 3 bases from J, the junction contained 8 bases not matched to a gene. From germline, CDR1 is MNHEY and CDR2 SMNVEV (reference sequence).